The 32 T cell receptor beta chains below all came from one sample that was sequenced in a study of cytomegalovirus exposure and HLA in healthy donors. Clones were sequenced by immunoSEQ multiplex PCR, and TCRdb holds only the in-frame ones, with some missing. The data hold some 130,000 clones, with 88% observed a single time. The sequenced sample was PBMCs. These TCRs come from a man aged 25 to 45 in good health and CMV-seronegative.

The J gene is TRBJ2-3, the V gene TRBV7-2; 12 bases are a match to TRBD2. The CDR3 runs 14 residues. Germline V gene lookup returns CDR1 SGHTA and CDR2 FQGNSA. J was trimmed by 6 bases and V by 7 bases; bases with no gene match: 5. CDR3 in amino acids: CASIRTSGIDTQYF. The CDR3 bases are TGTGCCAGCATCAGGACTAGCGGGATTGATACGCAGTATTTT. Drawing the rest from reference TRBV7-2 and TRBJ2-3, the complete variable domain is GAGVSQSPSNKVTEKGKDVELRCDPISGHTALYWYRQSLGQGLEFLIYFQGNSAPDKSGLPSDRFSAERTGGSVSTLTIQRTQQEDSAVYLCASIRTSGIDTQYFGPGTRLTVL.

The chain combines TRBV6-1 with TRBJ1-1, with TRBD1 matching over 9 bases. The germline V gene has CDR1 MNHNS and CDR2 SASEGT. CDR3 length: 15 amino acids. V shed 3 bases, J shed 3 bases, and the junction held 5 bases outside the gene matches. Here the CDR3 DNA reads TGTGCCAGCAGTGATTTCGGGACAGGGTACACTGAAGCTTTCTTT. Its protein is CASSDFGTGYTEAFF.

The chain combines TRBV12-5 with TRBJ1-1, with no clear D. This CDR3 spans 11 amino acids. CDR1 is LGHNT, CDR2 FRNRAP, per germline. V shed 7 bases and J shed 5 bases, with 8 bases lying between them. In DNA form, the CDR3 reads TGTGCTAGTGCAGTGTGGACTGAAGCTTTCTTT. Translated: CASAVWTEAFF.

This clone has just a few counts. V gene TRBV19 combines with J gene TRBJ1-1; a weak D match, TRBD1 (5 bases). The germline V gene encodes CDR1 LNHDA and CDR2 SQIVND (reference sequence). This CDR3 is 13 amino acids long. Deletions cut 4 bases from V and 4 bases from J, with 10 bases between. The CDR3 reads CASSTGVVTEAFF. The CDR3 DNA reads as TGTGCCAGTAGTACGGGGGTGGTCACTGAAGCTTTCTTT.

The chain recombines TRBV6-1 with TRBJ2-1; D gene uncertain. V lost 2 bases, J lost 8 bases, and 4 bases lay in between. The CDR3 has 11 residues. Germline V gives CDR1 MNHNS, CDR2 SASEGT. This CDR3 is CASSEFYEQFF. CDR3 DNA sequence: TGTGCCAGCAGTGAATTCTATGAGCAGTTCTTC.

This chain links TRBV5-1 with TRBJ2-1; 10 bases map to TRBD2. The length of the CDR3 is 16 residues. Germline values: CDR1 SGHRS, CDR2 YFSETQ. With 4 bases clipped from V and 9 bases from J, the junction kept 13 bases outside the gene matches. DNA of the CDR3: TGCGCCAGCAGCGAAGCTCTAGCGGGGGAATGGGTTGAGCAGTTCTTC. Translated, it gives CASSEALAGEWVEQFF.

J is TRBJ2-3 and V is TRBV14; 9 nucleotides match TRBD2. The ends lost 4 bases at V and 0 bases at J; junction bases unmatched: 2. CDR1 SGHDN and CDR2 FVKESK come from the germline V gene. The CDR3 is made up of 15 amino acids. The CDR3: CASSPSGKSTDTQYF. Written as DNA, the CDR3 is TGTGCCAGCAGCCCTAGCGGGAAGAGCACAGATACGCAGTATTTT.

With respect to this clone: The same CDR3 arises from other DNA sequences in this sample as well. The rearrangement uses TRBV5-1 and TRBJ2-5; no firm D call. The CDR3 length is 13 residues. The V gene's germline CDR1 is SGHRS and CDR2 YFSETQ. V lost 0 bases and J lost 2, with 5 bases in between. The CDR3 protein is CASSLDSQETQYF. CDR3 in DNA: TGCGCCAGCAGCTTGGACAGTCAAGAGACCCAGTACTTC.

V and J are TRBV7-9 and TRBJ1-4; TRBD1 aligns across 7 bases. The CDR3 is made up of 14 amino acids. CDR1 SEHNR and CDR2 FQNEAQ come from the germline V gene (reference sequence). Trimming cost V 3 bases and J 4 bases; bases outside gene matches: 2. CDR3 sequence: CASSFTGVNEKLFF. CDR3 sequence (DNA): TGTGCCAGCAGCTTTACAGGGGTTAATGAAAAACTGTTTTTT.

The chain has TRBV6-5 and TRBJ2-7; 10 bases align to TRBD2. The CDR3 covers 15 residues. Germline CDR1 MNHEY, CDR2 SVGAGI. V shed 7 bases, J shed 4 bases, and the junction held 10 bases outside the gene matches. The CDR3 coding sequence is TGTGCCAGCATGTCCACCGGGACTAGCGTTTACGAGCAGTACTTC. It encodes CASMSTGTSVYEQYF.

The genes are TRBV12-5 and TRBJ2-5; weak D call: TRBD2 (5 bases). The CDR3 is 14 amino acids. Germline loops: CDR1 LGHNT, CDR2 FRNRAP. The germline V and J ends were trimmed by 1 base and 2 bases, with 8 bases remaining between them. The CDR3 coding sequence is TGTGCTAGTGGTTTGGCCCCGGGACAAGAGACCCAGTACTTC. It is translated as CASGLAPGQETQYF.

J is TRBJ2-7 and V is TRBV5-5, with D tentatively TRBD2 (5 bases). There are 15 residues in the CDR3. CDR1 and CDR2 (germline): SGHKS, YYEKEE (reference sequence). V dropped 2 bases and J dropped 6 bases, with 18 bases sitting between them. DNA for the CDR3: TGTGCCAGCAGCTTCTTTGCGGGCGAGAGTCCCGAGCAGTACTTC. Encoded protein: CASSFFAGESPEQYF.

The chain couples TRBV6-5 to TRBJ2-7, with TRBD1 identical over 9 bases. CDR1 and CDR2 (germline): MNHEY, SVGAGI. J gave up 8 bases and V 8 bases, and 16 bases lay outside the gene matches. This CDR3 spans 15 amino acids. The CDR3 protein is CASGITGQGSRQQYF. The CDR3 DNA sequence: TGTGCCAGCGGTATCACGGGACAGGGTAGCCGACAGCAGTACTTC.

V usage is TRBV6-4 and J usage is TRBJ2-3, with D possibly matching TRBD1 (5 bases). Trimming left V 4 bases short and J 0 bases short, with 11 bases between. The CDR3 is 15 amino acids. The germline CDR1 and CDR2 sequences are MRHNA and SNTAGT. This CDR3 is CASSVDRISTDTQYF. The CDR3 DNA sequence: TGTGCCAGCAGTGTTGACAGAATCAGCACAGATACGCAGTATTTT.

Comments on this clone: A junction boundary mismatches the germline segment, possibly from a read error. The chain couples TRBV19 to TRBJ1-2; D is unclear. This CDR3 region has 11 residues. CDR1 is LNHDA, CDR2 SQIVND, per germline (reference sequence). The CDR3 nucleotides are TGTGCCAGCCAAAGAAACTATGGCTACACCTTT. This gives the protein CASQRNYGYTF.

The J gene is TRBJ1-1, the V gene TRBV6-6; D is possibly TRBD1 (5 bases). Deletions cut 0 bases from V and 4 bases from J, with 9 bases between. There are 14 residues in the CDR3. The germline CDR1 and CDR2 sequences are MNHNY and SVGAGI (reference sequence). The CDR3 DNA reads TGTGCCAGCAGTTACTCGGGCGGGACCACTGAAGCTTTCTTT. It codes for CASSYSGGTTEAFF.

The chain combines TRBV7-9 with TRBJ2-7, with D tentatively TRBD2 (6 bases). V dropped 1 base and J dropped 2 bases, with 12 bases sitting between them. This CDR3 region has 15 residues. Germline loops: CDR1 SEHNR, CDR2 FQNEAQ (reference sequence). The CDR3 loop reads CASSLGASETYEQYF. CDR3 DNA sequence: TGTGCCAGCAGCTTAGGAGCTAGCGAGACCTACGAGCAGTACTTC.

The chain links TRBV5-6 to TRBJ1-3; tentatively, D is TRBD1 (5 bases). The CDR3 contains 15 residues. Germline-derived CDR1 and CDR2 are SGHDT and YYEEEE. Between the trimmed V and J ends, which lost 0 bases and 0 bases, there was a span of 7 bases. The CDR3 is CASSLGQLSGNTIYF. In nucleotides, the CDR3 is TGTGCCAGCAGCTTGGGACAGCTCTCTGGAAACACCATATATTTT.

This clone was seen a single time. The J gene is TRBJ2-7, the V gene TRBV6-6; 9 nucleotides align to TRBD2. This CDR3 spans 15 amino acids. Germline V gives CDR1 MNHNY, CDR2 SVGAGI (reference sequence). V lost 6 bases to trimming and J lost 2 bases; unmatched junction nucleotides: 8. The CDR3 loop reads CASRGALAGTYEQYF. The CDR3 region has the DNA TGTGCCAGCAGGGGAGCCCTAGCGGGAACCTACGAGCAGTACTTC.

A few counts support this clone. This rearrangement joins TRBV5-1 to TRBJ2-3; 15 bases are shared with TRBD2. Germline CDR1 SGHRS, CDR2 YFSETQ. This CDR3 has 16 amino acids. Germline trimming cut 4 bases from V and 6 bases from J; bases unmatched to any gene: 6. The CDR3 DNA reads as TGCGCCAGCAGCAAGCCGGGACTAGCGGGGGGCGATACGCAGTATTTT. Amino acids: CASSKPGLAGGDTQYF.

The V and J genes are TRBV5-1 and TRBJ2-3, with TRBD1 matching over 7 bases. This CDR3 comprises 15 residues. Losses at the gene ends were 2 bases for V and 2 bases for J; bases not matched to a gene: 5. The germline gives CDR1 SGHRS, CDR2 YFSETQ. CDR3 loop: CASSFGQVLTDTQYF. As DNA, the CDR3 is TGCGCCAGCAGCTTCGGACAGGTCCTCACAGATACGCAGTATTTT.

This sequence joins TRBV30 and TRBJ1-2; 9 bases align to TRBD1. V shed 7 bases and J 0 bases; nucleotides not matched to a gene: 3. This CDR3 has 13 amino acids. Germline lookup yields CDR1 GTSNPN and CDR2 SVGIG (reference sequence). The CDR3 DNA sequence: TGTGCCTTCGGGACAGGGACTAACTATGGCTACACCTTC. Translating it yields CAFGTGTNYGYTF.

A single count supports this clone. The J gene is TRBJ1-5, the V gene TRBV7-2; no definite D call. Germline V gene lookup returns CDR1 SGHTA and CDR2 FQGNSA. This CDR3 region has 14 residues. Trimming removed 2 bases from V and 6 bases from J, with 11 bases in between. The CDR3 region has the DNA TGTGCCAGCAGCTTACTAGCGCCGGGTCAGCCCCAGCATTTT. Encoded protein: CASSLLAPGQPQHF. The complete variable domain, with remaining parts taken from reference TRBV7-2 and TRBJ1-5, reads GAGVSQSPSNKVTEKGKDVELRCDPISGHTALYWYRQSLGQGLEFLIYFQGNSAPDKSGLPSDRFSAERTGGSVSTLTIQRTQQEDSAVYLCASSLLAPGQPQHFGDGTRLSIL.

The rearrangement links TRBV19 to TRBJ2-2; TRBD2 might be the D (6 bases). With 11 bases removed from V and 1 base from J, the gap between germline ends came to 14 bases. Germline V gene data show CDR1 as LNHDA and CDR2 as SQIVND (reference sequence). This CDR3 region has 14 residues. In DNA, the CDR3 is TGTGCCTCGGCGGGGCAGCTGAACACCGGGGAGCTGTTTTTT. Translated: CASAGQLNTGELFF.

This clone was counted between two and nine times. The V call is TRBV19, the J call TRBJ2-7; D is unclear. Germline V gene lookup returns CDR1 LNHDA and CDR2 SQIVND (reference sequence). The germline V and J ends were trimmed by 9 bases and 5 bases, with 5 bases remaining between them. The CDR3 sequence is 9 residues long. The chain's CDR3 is CASLHEQYF. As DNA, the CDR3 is TGTGCCAGCCTCCACGAGCAGTACTTC.

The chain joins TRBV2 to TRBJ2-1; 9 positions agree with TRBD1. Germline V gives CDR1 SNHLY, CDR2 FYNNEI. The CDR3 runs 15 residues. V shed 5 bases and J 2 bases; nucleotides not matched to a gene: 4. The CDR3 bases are TGTGCCAGCAGTAGGGGACAGGGCCCCTACAATGAGCAGTTCTTC. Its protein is CASSRGQGPYNEQFF.

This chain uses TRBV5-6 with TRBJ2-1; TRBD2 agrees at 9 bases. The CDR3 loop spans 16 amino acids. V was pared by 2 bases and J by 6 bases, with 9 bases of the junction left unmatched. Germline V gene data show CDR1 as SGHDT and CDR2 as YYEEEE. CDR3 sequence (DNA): TGTGCCAGCAGCTTTCCATTGACTAGCGGAATCAATGAGCAGTTCTTC. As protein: CASSFPLTSGINEQFF.

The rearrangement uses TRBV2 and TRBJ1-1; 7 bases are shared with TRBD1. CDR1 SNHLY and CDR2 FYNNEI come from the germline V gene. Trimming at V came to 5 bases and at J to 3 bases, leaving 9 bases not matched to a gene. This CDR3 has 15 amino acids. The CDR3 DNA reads TGTGCCAGCAGTCAACCAGGGGGAACGGACACTGAAGCTTTCTTT. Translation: CASSQPGGTDTEAFF.

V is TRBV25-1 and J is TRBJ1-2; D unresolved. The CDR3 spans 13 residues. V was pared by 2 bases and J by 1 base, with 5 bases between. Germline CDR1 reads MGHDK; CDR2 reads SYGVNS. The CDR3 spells CASSEILNYGYTF. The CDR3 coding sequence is TGTGCCAGCAGTGAAATTCTTAACTATGGCTACACCTTC.

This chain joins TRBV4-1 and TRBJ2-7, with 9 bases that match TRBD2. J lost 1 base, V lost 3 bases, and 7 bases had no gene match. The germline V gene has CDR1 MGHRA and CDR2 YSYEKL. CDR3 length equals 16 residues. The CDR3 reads CASSHGSGRASYEQYF. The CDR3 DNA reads TGCGCCAGCAGCCACGGTAGCGGGAGAGCATCCTACGAGCAGTACTTC.

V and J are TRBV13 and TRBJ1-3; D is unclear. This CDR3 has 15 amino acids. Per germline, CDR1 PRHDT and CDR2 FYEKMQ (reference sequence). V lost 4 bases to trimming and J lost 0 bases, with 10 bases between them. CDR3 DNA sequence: TGTGCCAGCAGCTACTTAACGAACTCTGGAAACACCATATATTTT. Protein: CASSYLTNSGNTIYF.

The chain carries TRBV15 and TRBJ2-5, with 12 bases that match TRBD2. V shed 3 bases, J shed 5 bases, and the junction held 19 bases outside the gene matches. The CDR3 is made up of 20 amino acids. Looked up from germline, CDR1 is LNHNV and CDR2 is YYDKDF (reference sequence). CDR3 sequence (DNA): TGTGCCACCAGCAGGAAAAGTCCTTTAATTCTAGCGGGAGGGCCGGAGACCCAGTACTTC. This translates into CATSRKSPLILAGGPETQYF.